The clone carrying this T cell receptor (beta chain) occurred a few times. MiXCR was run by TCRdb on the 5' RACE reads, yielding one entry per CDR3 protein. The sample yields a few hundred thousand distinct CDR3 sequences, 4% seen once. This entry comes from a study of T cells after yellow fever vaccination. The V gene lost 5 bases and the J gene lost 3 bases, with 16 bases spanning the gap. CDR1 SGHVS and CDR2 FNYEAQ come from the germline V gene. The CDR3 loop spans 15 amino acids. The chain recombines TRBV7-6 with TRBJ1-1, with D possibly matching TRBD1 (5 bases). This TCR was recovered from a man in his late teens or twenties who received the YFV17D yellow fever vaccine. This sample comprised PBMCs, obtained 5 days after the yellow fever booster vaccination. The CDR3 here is CASSMGEFGDTEAFF. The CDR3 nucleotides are TGTGCCAGCAGCATGGGGGAATTCGGGGACACTGAAGCTTTCTTT.